This entry describes one T cell receptor (beta chain). Its antigen is unidentified. There are 17 residues in the CDR3. CDR1 is SGHRS and CDR2 is YFSETQ in the germline V gene. V lost 6 bases, J lost 0 bases, and 11 bases stayed unmatched. These data originate in a study of CD8 T cells in ankylosing spondylitis. Broader study findings: Seemingly distinctive of ankylosing spondylitis blood was a TCR beta motif formed by eight highly homologous variants.

TCRdb passed the 5' RACE reads through MiXCR, listing each CDR3 protein once. In the table there are fewer than 500,000 distinct CDR3 sequences, 25% to 30% of which are singletons. The chain uses TRBV5-1 and TRBJ2-3; TRBD2 agrees at 9 bases. The specimen sequenced was blood, either unsorted or a sorted T cell fraction (not recorded which). This receptor was taken from a male donor with ankylosing spondylitis. This CDR3 is CASTRLAGATSTDTQYF. The CDR3 nucleotides read TGCGCCAGCACGCGTTTAGCGGGAGCGACTAGCACAGATACGCAGTATTTT.